This T cell receptor beta chain was profiled in a study of cytomegalovirus exposure and HLA in healthy donors. Broader study findings: With later analysis, a missense DCLRE1C variant became linked to TCR beta V- and J-gene trimming. A few CMV-associated chains were confirmed in vitro to be specific for CMV antigens. Across donors, most TCRs were seen rarely, yet some public ones were widespread.

The PCR had 60 Vbeta and 13 Jbeta primers. Assay: immunoSEQ multiplex PCR; the TCRdb copy retains only in-frame clones and omits some. The sample contains around 53,000 clones, approximately 70% of which appear only once. On this clone itself: Its antigen is undetermined.

V dropped 5 bases and J dropped 6 bases, with 17 bases sitting between them. This CDR3 is built from 14 residues. CDR1 and CDR2 from the germline V gene are GTSNPN and SVGIG (reference sequence). This clonotype originated in a man between 18 and 29 years old in good health and CMV-seronegative. The chain uses TRBV30 and TRBJ1-5, with D unclear. Sequencing was carried out using PBMCs. CDR3: CAWGPGNPGQPQHF. The CDR3 DNA sequence: TGTGCCTGGGGACCGGGAAACCCAGGTCAGCCCCAGCATTTT.